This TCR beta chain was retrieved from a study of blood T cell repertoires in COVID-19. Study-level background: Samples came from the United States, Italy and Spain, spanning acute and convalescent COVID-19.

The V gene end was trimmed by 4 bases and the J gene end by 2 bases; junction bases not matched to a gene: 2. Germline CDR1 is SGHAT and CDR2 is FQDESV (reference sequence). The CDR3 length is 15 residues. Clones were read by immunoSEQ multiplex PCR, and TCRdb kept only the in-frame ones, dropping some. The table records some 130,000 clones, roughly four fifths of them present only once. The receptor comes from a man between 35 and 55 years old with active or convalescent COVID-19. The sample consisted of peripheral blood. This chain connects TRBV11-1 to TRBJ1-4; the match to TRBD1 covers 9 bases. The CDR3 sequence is CASSSGTGTNEKLFF. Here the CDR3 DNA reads TGTGCCAGCAGCTCCGGGACAGGGACTAATGAAAAACTGTTTTTT.